This T cell receptor (beta chain) was found in a study of blood T cell repertoires in COVID-19. Background on the study: Nucleic acid was either cDNA or gDNA, and it came from T cells, B-cell-depleted T cells, or PBMCs.

In the source study's methods: For nucleated cells, counts were estimated from reference gene primer amplification. Using immunoSEQ multiplex PCR, the repertoire was profiled, and TCRdb retains in-frame clones only, with some absent. D and trimming come from the DNA, and the V and J calls and clone size come from that table. The table records a few hundred thousand clones, 80% of them present only once. Participant-reported clinical history was the basis for cohort assignment. This CDR3 comprises 13 residues. V dropped 8 bases and J dropped 4 bases, with 14 bases sitting between them. Sample: PBMCs or T cells enriched from blood (not recorded which). V is TRBV12-3 or TRBV12-4 and J is TRBJ1-1; D not resolved. The clonotype originates from a man aged 25-45 years with acute COVID-19. Here the CDR3 reads CASSLGVGTEAFF. Here the CDR3 DNA reads TGTGCCAGCTCCCTCGGGGTTGGCACTGAAGCTTTCTTT.